This T cell receptor (beta chain) was profiled in a study of cytomegalovirus exposure and HLA in healthy donors. Study summary: Of 300 to 500 genotyped donors, more than 70% clustered with self-reported Caucasian donors. Study findings and constraints: Earlier analysis found most TCR beta V segments productive about 90% or about 30% of the time. Later on, an analysis tied approximately 17,000 TCR beta sequences to HLA alleles at 0.05 false discovery rate.

Concerning this clone: Its antigen remains unidentified.

The PCR made use of 60 Vbeta and 13 Jbeta primers. Assay used: immunoSEQ multiplex PCR; TCRdb lists only in-frame clones, some missing. The repertoire holds 170,000 or so clones, 65% to 85% seen once, with roughly 3% in the top ten. Trimming removed 1 base from V and 11 bases from J, with 12 bases in between. This CDR3 has 13 amino acids. Germline-derived CDR1 and CDR2 are SGHTA and FQGNSA. The receptor was derived from a woman aged 50 to 60 in good health and CMV-seropositive. This chain joins TRBV7-2 and TRBJ1-5; D possibly corresponds to TRBD1 (5 bases). The specimen was PBMCs. CDR3 sequence (DNA): TGTGCCAGCAGCTTAGGAAGGACCAGGGCCCAGCATTTT. Translating it yields CASSLGRTRAQHF.